This is a list of T cell receptor beta chains from one sample in a study of Tregs in tolerant kidney transplant recipients. Clones were read by immunoSEQ multiplex PCR, and TCRdb kept only the in-frame ones, dropping some. The top ten hold about 0.75% of the sample, which has tens of thousands of clones, about 90% seen once. Material for sequencing was Tregs from blood. All receptors derive from a human donor in good health. Both conserved end residues are trimmed from each CDR3.

TRBJ1-3,TRBV7-2,ASSLGGSRPY
TRBJ1-4,TRBV19,ASRRDRTLTNEKLF
TRBJ2-7,TRBV10-3,AISDAGPYEQY
TRBJ1-2,TRBV5-6,ASSLRLGAGGYT
TRBJ1-1,TRBV7-9,ASSYRTGGVSTEAF
TRBJ1-4,TRBV6-6,ASSYSRPQNSELF
TRBJ1-1,TRBV2,ASSESVRNTEAF
TRBJ2-1,TRBV9,ASSVERYNEQF
TRBJ1-1,TRBV5-4,ASSPGRGVNTEAF
TRBJ1-4,TRBV5-1,ASSQDPTPGMGATNEKLF
TRBJ1-2,TRBV29-1,SAGGTALGYT
TRBJ2-2,TRBV2,ASSALWELF
TRBJ2-1,TRBV5-1,ASSLGLADYNEQF
TRBJ2-5,TRBV11-2,ASSAPEALQETQY
TRBJ2-2,TRBV27,ASSKQGVRPRELF
TRBJ2-7,TRBV7-4,ASSIPTYEQY
TRBJ1-1,TRBV5-1,ASSLDRVELTEAF
TRBJ1-2,TRBV19,ASSSTGTGAPGPKRYGYT
TRBJ1-5,TRBV19,ASTDPHRGKPQH
TRBJ1-2,TRBV5-6,ASSTRAGSYHGYT
TRBJ1-4,TRBV19,ASKRDGTRNSGLF
TRBJ1-2,TRBV6-5,ASRPTGRGYT